This section outlines one T cell receptor (beta chain) sequence together with its context. What it binds is not known. The data belong to a study of shared clonotypes between healthy human individuals. Study-wide results and limits: For naive CD4 cells, approximately 4.7% of clonotypes were shared across a handful of donors. Across subsets, estimated richness was generally greater for naive than for memory populations.

Germline CDR1 reads MDHEN; CDR2 reads SYDVKM. The CDR3 runs 14 residues. V lost 4 bases, J lost 5 bases, and 8 bases stayed unmatched. CD4+ cell separation produced CD45RA+ naive and CD45RA-negative memory subsets. Template for every sorted-subset replicate PCR totaled roughly 200 ng DNA, about 30,000 T cell genomes. The protocol was immunoSEQ multiplex PCR, while the TCRdb copy is restricted to in-frame clones and leaves out a portion. This table holds fewer than 1.4 million clones, 75% to 85% found once. Sequenced material: memory CD4+ T cells from PBMCs. Subset here: CD45RA-negative fraction. The chain employs TRBV28 and TRBJ2-7, with TRBD1 matching 7 bases. The TCR was taken from a man aged 18-30 years in good health. Some clones in this sample may be carry-over from other donors' samples. CDR3 amino acids: CASSSGQAGNEQYF. CDR3 sequence (DNA): TGTGCCAGCAGTTCAGGACAGGCCGGGAACGAGCAGTACTTC.